The sequence of this TCR beta chain was determined in a study of blood T cell repertoires in COVID-19. V gave up 2 bases and J gave up 10 bases, with 6 bases separating them. Germline CDR1 is MNHEY and CDR2 is SVGAGI. This CDR3 spans 11 amino acids. Repertoires were generated with immunoSEQ multiplex PCR, while TCRdb's copy carries only in-frame clones and drops some. The table lists a few hundred thousand clones, around four fifths of them singletons, with roughly 4.5% in the top ten. The chain is built from TRBV6-5 and TRBJ2-1; D gene unclear. Specimen: peripheral blood. The sequence came from a man in his fifties or sixties who had recovered from COVID-19. CDR3 region: CASSYLNEQFF. In nucleotides, the CDR3 is TGTGCCAGCAGTTACCTAAACGAGCAGTTCTTC.